The table lists the clone carrying this TCR beta chain with many counts. Its antigen is still unknown. The sample is drawn from a study of beta chain features in type 1 diabetes. V lost 7 bases, J lost 4 bases, and 10 bases lay in between. The V gene's germline CDR1 is SQVTM and CDR2 ANQGSEA. The CDR3 has 11 amino acids. Every single donor gave one heparinised blood draw, and these averaged about 116 mL. By way of CD45RO/CCR7/CD25/CD127/CD95/CD27, the CD4+ regulatory, stem cell-like memory, central memory and naive cells were sorted. Study-wide points: The study found moderately but significantly shorter TCRB CDR3s in all four CD4+ subsets of Type 1 diabetes patients. Relative to healthy donors, patients appeared to have naive, central memory and Treg TCRB repertoires that were more similar.

Since all of the isolated RNA was reverse transcribed, expressed TCRB transcripts were what got sequenced. Produced via immunoSEQ multiplex PCR; TCRdb's table is partial and in-frame only. The sample consists of 120,000 or so clones, 17% of them appearing once. This receptor was taken from a man between 18 and 35 years old with type 1 diabetes. This chain connects TRBV29-1 to TRBJ2-5, with D possibly being TRBD2 (6 bases). Sequencing input: central memory CD4+ T cells from blood. The chain's CDR3 is CSGQGGETQYF. The CDR3 DNA follows: TGCAGCGGGCAGGGAGGAGAGACCCAGTACTTC.